The T cell receptor (beta chain) under discussion was sequenced for a study of vaccination effects on CD4 cells after COVID-19. Data came from immunoSEQ multiplex PCR; TCRdb stores just in-frame clones and leaves some out. The table has roughly 33,000 clones, roughly four fifths seen once. Notes on this clone: Its specificity is unknown.

The culture ran for 10 days, and then CD4+ T cells were isolated. SARS-CoV-2 infected the person between March and December 2020, as confirmed by PCR. Each participant was given two doses of one vaccine (BNT162b2 or mRNA-1273). The CDR3 runs 13 residues. From germline, CDR1 is SGHRS and CDR2 YFSETQ. V shed 4 bases and J shed 8 bases, with 12 bases lying between them. The sample in question was CD4+ T cells from PBMCs cultured without peptide, obtained after COVID-19 vaccination. The receptor comes from a human donor who had a prior SARS-CoV-2 infection. The rearrangement joins TRBV5-1 to TRBJ1-4, with D maybe TRBD1 (6 bases). The CDR3 region is CASSETTGEKLFF. The CDR3, as DNA: TGCGCCAGCAGCGAAACCACAGGGGAAAAACTGTTTTTT.